This TCR beta chain was found in a study of radiation and T cells in renal cell carcinoma (dated by TCRdb to the early 2020s). Concerning the study at large: Samples were obtained from a clinical trial, in which 15 Gy stereotactic body radiation therapy was delivered to primary renal cell carcinomas and nephrectomy was performed 4 weeks later. In total, 53 samples underwent TCR beta sequencing: 25 or so tumors plus 27 peripheral blood samples. Across all 50 or so samples, several million unique CDR3 nucleotide sequences encoding some 2.6 million unique CDR3 amino acid sequences were identified.

Broad study findings and their caveats: No pretreatment tumor biopsies were available, so the baseline intratumoral presence of clonotypes could not be determined. With a single-armed trial design, the study had no way to address how radiation dose or scheduling affects the TCR repertoire. Blood repertoire dynamics were not followed beyond 4 weeks after treatment. In blood, the top tumor clonotypes increased from baseline to 2 weeks after radiation and then shrank by 4 weeks, which suggests a temporary expansion of tumor-resident clones.

Taken with the paper, the label for time point translates to: blood 2 weeks post-SBRT. The treatment or condition label corresponds to: 15 Gy SBRT to primary tumor, nephrectomy 4 weeks later. To follow tumor-enriched clonotypes, peripheral blood was collected serially from radiation-treated patients at baseline and again at 2 weeks and 4 weeks after SBRT. Every patient's renal cell carcinoma showed clear cell pathology. The QIAamp DNA Blood Mini Kit (Qiagen) was used to prepare genomic DNA for TCR sequencing. The analyses included only samples that passed all quality control checks. V and J lose 0 bases and 10 bases, and a span of 24 bases separates them. Per the germline V gene (reference sequence), LNHDA is the CDR1 and SQIVND is the CDR2. The CDR3 starts with the cysteine, ends with the phenylalanine, and has 17 residues. The DNA shown is the 51-base CDR3, in frame from base 1. The immunoSEQ kit was used, according to the manufacturer's recommendations, to generate TCR beta libraries from genomic DNA. To prepare the libraries, a first multiplex PCR with proprietary primers was run, followed by a second PCR that added unique barcodes, and a bead cleanup was done after each round. Each sample batch included a kit-provided positive control reaction and a negative control reaction. The final libraries were assessed on an Agilent 4200 TapeStation D1000 ScreenTape, pooled by volume, and quantified by qPCR. An Illumina NextSeq500 fitted with a MidOutput 150-cycle cartridge performed the sequencing, running 156 Read1 cycles and 15 Index1 cycles with the kit's custom primers. The pooled library was loaded at approximately 1 pM with a roughly 20% PhiX control spike-in. The authors processed their data as follows. Vendor-processed data were analyzed in R, with a clonotype defined as all T cells sharing the same CDR3 nucleotide sequence. In the clone abundance analyses, frequencies were normalized to the 10,000 most abundant clones in each sample. Public T cell clones, averaging fewer than five per sample, were removed before analysis. Tumor-enriched clonotypes and baseline blood-enriched clonotypes were defined as those with an abundance difference of at least 32-fold between compartments. A beta-binomial differential abundance model was applied to find clonotypes that expanded or contracted between blood time points. Tumor-blood repertoire similarity was measured with the Baroni-Urbani and Buser coefficient, and groups were compared using two-tailed Wilcoxon tests in R. TCRdb carries this immuneACCESS record with in-frame sequences only. Its versions omit some clonotypes, under half of them owing to an unresolved V gene in the studies checked, with the rest unexplained. V, J and clone size reflect that table, while D and trimming were determined from the DNA. The sample profile shows 120,000 or so clones; 75% to 90% of them were found once. Around 2% of the sample goes to the ten largest clones.

Notes on this clone: Its antigen has not been determined. Qualities for individual bases were not recorded, and no much larger clone is one base off.

This receptor was obtained from a woman in her sixties with renal cell carcinoma. The rearrangement combines TRBV19 with TRBJ1-1, with a weak D call of TRBD1 (5 bases match). The source was blood, collected from a patient whose treatment included radiotherapy and nephrectomy. The CDR3 loop reads CASSIDLRRQSPAGAFF. In nucleotide form, the sequence is TGTGCCAGTAGTATAGATCTGCGTAGACAGTCCCCCGCAGGAGCTTTCTTT.